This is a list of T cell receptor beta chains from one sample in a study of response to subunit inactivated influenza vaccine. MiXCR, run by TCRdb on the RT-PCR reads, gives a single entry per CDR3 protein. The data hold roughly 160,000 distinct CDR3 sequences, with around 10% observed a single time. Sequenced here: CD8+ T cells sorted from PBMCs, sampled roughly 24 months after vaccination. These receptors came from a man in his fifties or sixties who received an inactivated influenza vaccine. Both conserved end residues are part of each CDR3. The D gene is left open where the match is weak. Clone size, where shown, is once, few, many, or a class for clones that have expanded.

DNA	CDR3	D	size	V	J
TGTGCCAGCAGCTTAGGACTCCACGGCCGAGAGACCCAGTACTTC	CASSLGLHGRETQYF	.	.	TRBV5-6	TRBJ2-5
TGTGCCAGCAGCCCGGTCGGGGGTACCTACAATGAGCAGTTCTTC	CASSPVGGTYNEQFF	.	.	TRBV3-1	TRBJ2-1
TGCGCCAGCAGCCAAGATCGGGGGGCGTACAATGAGCAGTTCTTC	CASSQDRGAYNEQFF	.	many	TRBV4-3	TRBJ2-1
TGTGCCAGCAGTTTAGAGCTAGCGGGCGATAATGAGCAGTTCTTC	CASSLELAGDNEQFF	TRBD2	few	TRBV12-3/TRBV12-4	TRBJ2-1
TGTGCCAGCAGCGTAGGCGGATATAGCAATCAGCCCCAGCATTTT	CASSVGGYSNQPQHF	.	few	TRBV9	TRBJ1-5
TGTGCCAGCAGTTTTAACAATCTTGAGCAGTTCTTC	CASSFNNLEQFF	.	.	TRBV12-3/TRBV12-4	TRBJ2-1
TGTGCCAGCAGCTTGGCGCCTGGTCTCTATGGGGTGGAGACCCAGTACTTC	CASSLAPGLYGVETQYF	.	.	TRBV7-9	TRBJ2-5
TGTGCCAGCAGTTACCCCGGGCCCCCGGATTTT	CASSYPGPPDF	.	.	TRBV6-2/TRBV6-3	TRBJ1-3
TGTGCCAGCAGTCGGACAGGGCCTGATACGCAGTATTTT	CASSRTGPDTQYF	TRBD1	few	TRBV3-1	TRBJ2-3
TGCGCCAGCAGCCAAGGGGTGGCGTATGAGCAGTTCTTC	CASSQGVAYEQFF	.	many	TRBV4-3	TRBJ2-1
TGTGCCAGTAGTATAGCGAGCGGGGGGTTAAATGAGCAGTTCTTC	CASSIASGGLNEQFF	TRBD2	.	TRBV19	TRBJ2-1
TGCAGTGCTAGAGATATGTCTGTTAACTATGGCTACACCTTC	CSARDMSVNYGYTF	.	once	TRBV20-1	TRBJ1-2
TGCGCCAGCAGCCAAGACACACAGTACTACGAGCAGTACTTC	CASSQDTQYYEQYF	.	many	TRBV4-3	TRBJ2-7
TGTGCCAGCAGCTTAGCCCCACAGGGAGGAAACACCATATATTTT	CASSLAPQGGNTIYF	.	few	TRBV7-9	TRBJ1-3
TGCGCCAGCAGCCTTCTTGGGGGGGCCAACGTCCTGACTTTC	CASSLLGGANVLTF	.	.	TRBV4-3	TRBJ2-6
TGTGCCAGCAGCAAAGTCCCAGGGGGGGAAGCAACTAATGAAAAACTGTTTTTT	CASSKVPGGEATNEKLFF	.	.	TRBV21-1	TRBJ1-4
TGCAGTGTTGGACATGCCCTAACGGGGGAGCAGTACTTC	CSVGHALTGEQYF	.	.	TRBV20-1	TRBJ2-7
TGTGCCAGCGGGAGGACAGGGCCCTACAATGAGCAGTTCTTC	CASGRTGPYNEQFF	TRBD1	.	TRBV6-1	TRBJ2-1
TGCGCCAGCAGCCAAGAAGTCAGGGTGAACACCGGGGAGCTGTTTTTT	CASSQEVRVNTGELFF	.	many	TRBV4-3	TRBJ2-2
TGTGCCAGCAGTCTGGATTTCCGGGGTTTTTCTTATGGCTACACCTTC	CASSLDFRGFSYGYTF	.	many	TRBV7-2	TRBJ1-2
TGTGCCAGCAGTTCGCTGTTTAGGCAGCCCCAGCATTTT	CASSSLFRQPQHF	.	few	TRBV28	TRBJ1-5
TGTGCCAGCAGTTTAGACCCCGCAGGCGGGACGCAGTATTTT	CASSLDPAGGTQYF	.	few	TRBV27	TRBJ2-3
TGTGCCAGCAGTGCCCTAGCGGGGGATAACCAAGAGACCCAGTACTTC	CASSALAGDNQETQYF	TRBD2	few	TRBV28	TRBJ2-5
TGTGCCAGCAGCTTAGGCCTTGCGCCCCAGCATTTT	CASSLGLAPQHF	.	few	TRBV7-9	TRBJ1-5
TGCAGTGCTAGAGATAAGCACAGCGTAAAATACGAGCAGTACTTC	CSARDKHSVKYEQYF	.	.	TRBV20-1	TRBJ2-7
TGTGCCACCAGTGGGCCTGAGAATGAGCAGTTCTTC	CATSGPENEQFF	.	.	TRBV24-1	TRBJ2-1
TGTGCCAGCAGCGTCCTAGCGGGAGTTGAGCAGTTCTTC	CASSVLAGVEQFF	TRBD2	few	TRBV7-6	TRBJ2-1
TGCAGTGCTAGAGACCCCAGCGACGCGTCCTACGAGCAGTACTTC	CSARDPSDASYEQYF	.	few	TRBV20-1	TRBJ2-7